This TCR beta chain was profiled in a study of blood T cell repertoires in COVID-19. Germline loops: CDR1 MNHNS, CDR2 SASEGT. CDR3 length: 17 amino acids. V was trimmed by 4 bases and J by 4 bases, leaving 17 bases between them. The table came from immunoSEQ multiplex PCR; TCRdb's copy has only in-frame clones and leaves some out. The repertoire consists of 350,000 or so clones, with 70% to 90% occurring once and the leading ten covering 1.5% to 2%. The J gene is TRBJ1-6, the V gene TRBV6-1; no clear D gene. This TCR was sampled from a young woman with COVID-19, enrolled during active disease. Sequenced sample: peripheral blood. For the CDR3, the DNA is TGTGCCAGCAGTGGTCAGGCAGGTGCATGGTATAATTCACCCCTCCACTTT. Translating gives CASSGQAGAWYNSPLHF.